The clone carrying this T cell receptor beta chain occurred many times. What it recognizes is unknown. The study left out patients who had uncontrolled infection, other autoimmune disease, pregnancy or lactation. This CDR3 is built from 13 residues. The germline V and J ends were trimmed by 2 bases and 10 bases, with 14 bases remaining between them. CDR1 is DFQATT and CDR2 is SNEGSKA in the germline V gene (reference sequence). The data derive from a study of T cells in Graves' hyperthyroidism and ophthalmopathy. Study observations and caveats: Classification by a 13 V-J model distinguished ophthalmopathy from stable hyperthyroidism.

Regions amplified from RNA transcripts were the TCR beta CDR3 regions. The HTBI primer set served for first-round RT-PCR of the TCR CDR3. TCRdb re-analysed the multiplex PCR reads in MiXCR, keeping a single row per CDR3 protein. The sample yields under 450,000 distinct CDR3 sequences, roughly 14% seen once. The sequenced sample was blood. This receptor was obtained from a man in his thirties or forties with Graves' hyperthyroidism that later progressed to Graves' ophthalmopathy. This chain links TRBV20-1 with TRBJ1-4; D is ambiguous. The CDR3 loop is CSARTTLEGKLFF. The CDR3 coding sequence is TGCAGTGCTAGAACCACCCTGGAGGGAAAACTGTTTTTT.